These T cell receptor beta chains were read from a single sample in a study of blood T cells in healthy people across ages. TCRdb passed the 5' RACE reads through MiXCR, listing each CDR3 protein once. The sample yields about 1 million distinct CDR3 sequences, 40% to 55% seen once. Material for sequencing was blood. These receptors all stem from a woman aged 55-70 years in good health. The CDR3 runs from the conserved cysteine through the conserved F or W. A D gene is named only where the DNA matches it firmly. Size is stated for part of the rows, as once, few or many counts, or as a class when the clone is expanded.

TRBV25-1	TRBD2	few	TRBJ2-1	TGTGCCAGCAGTGCTCGGACTAGCGGACACAATGAGCAGTTCTTC	CASSARTSGHNEQFF
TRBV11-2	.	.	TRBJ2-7	TGTGCCAGCAGCTCCTCTCCGGGTCTGGGGTACTCCTACGAGCAGTACTTC	CASSSSPGLGYSYEQYF
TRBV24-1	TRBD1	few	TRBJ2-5	TGTGCCACCAGTTCCACCGGGACAGAACAAGAGACCCAGTACTTC	CATSSTGTEQETQYF
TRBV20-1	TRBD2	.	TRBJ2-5	TGCAGTGCTAGTTATGTACTAGCGGGAGGGGGGGAGACCCAGTACTTC	CSASYVLAGGGETQYF
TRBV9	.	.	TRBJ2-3	TGTGCCAGCAGCGTAGACCCCACGACAGATACGCAGTATTTT	CASSVDPTTDTQYF
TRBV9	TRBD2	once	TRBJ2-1	TGTGCCAGCAGCGTAGCCCCCGGGACTAGCGACAATGAGCAGTTCTTC	CASSVAPGTSDNEQFF
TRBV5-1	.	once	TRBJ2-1	TGCGCCAGCAGCTTGGTGAACCTAGTGGGAGGAACCCTCCACGATGAGCAGTTCTTC	CASSLVNLVGGTLHDEQFF
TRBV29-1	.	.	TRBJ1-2	TGCAGCGTTGAAGAACACTTTACCTATGGCTACACCTTC	CSVEEHFTYGYTF
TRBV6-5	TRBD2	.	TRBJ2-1	TGTGCCAGCAGTCAGCTAGCGGGAGTATCCTACAATGAGCAGTTCTTC	CASSQLAGVSYNEQFF
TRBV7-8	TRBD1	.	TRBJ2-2	TGTGCCAGCAGCTTAGTAGGGGGCGCCGGGAACACCGGGGAGCTGTTTTTT	CASSLVGGAGNTGELFF
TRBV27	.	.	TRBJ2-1	TGTGCCAGCAGGACAGGCGAGACCCAGTTCTTC	CASRTGETQFF
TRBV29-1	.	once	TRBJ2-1	TGCAGCGTTGATACTAACCACAATGAGCAGTTCTTC	CSVDTNHNEQFF
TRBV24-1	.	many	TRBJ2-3	TGTGCCACCAGTCAGGAAGATACGCAGTATTTT	CATSQEDTQYF
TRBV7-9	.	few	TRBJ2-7	TGTGCCAGCAGCAGGGGGTTAGATAGCTCCTACGAGCAGTACTTC	CASSRGLDSSYEQYF
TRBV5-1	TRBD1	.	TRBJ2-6	TGCGCCAGCAGCCCGATCCTTGGACAGGGGGTGCTGAGCGTCCTGACTTTC	CASSPILGQGVLSVLTF
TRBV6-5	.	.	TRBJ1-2	TGTGTCAGCAGGCACGTCTATGGCTACACCTTC	CVSRHVYGYTF
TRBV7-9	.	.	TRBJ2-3	TGTGCCAGCATCCTTACAGAGAGAGGGAGCACAGATACGCAGTATTTT	CASILTERGSTDTQYF
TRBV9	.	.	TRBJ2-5	TGTGCCAGCAGCGTAGGGAGGGGCAAGGAGACCCAGTACTTC	CASSVGRGKETQYF
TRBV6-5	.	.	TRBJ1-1	TGTGCCAGCAGTTATAAGGGGGGAACTGAAGCTTTCTTT	CASSYKGGTEAFF
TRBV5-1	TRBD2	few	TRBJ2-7	TGCGCCAGCAGCTTGGCCCCGGGACTAGGAGAGTACGAGCAGTACTTC	CASSLAPGLGEYEQYF
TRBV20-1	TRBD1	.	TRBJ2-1	TGCAGTGCTAGAGGGACAGGGAGCTATGAGCAGTTCTTC	CSARGTGSYEQFF
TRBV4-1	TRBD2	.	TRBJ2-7	TGCGCCAGCAGCCAAGATTCTTCCATAGCGGGAGGTTTGGACGAGCAGTACTTC	CASSQDSSIAGGLDEQYF
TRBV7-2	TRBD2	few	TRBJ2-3	TGTGCCAGCAGCCCCCGGGTATGGCGGGAGCCCGCAGATACGCAGTATTTT	CASSPRVWREPADTQYF
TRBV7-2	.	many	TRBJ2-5	TGTGCCAGCAGCGTCGCCCGACAAGAGACCCAGTACTTC	CASSVARQETQYF
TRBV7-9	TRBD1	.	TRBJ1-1	TGTGCCAGCAGCGTCACAGGGGGGAACACTGAAGCTTTCTTT	CASSVTGGNTEAFF
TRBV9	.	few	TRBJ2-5	TGTGCCAGCAGCGCCGACGCGGGAGAGACCCAGTACTTC	CASSADAGETQYF
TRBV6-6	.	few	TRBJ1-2	TGTGCCAGCAGTTACTCGACAAACTATGGCTACACCTTC	CASSYSTNYGYTF
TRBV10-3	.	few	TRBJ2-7	TGTGCCATCACCACGGACAGAATGCCGTACGAGCAGTACTTC	CAITTDRMPYEQYF
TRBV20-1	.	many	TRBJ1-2	TGCAGTGCTAGAGGGGGGGGGAGTAGGAATGGCTACACCTTC	CSARGGGSRNGYTF
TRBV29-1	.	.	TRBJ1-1	TGCAGCGTTGGCGGACGGGGCCTTGAAGCTTTCTTT	CSVGGRGLEAFF
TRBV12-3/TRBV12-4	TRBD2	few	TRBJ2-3	TGTGCCAGCAGTCCGCGGACTAGCGAAGGCGATACGCAGTATTTT	CASSPRTSEGDTQYF